The 3 T cell receptor beta chains presented below share a single source sample, sequenced in a study of blood T cell repertoires in COVID-19. Assay used: immunoSEQ multiplex PCR; TCRdb lists only in-frame clones, some missing. This table holds tens of thousands of clones, approximately 78% found once. The specimen sequenced was peripheral blood. These receptors were obtained from a man aged 80 or over with acute or convalescent COVID-19.

V gene TRBV11-3 combines with J gene TRBJ2-7, with D perhaps matching TRBD1 (6 bases). This CDR3 has 13 residues. CDR1 is SGHNT, CDR2 YENEEA, per germline. The V and J ends lost 8 bases and 5 bases respectively, with 16 bases between them. The CDR3 is CASAYDRYHEQYF. CDR3 coding DNA: TGTGCCAGCGCCTATGACAGGTACCACGAGCAGTACTTC. The full variable domain, with the rest looked up from reference TRBV11-3 and TRBJ2-7, is EAGVVQSPRYKIIEKKQPVAFWCNPISGHNTLYWYLQNLGQGPELLIRYENEEAVDDSQLPKDRFSAERLKGVDSTLKIQPAELGDSAVYLCASAYDRYHEQYFGPGTRLTVT.

V usage is TRBV11-2 and J usage is TRBJ2-3; 8 bases map to TRBD2. V shed 5 bases, J shed 0 bases, and the junction held 4 bases outside the gene matches. CDR1 is SGHAT and CDR2 is FQNNGV in the germline V gene. The CDR3 consists of 15 residues. CDR3 region: CASSPAGVSTDTQYF. The CDR3 DNA is TGTGCCAGCAGCCCAGCGGGGGTCAGCACAGATACGCAGTATTTT.

This clone was detected ten times or more. The gene calls are TRBV2 and TRBJ1-4; the D gene is possibly TRBD1 (6 bases). The germline V gene encodes CDR1 SNHLY and CDR2 FYNNEI. The CDR3 is 14 residues long. Between the trimmed V and J ends, which lost 6 bases and 7 bases, there was a span of 15 bases. The CDR3 DNA is TGTGCCAGCAGGGGGGGGCGAGGAGTTGAAAAACTGTTTTTT. Its protein product is CASRGGRGVEKLFF.